This T cell receptor beta chain was sequenced for a study of T cell responses to AZD1222 COVID-19 vaccine (dated by TCRdb to the early 2020s). About the investigation overall: AZD1222 recipients given second doses at about 4 weeks or at about 12 weeks were pooled, since spike-specific TCR depth and breadth were not found to differ between the two schedules. A total of 230 to 250 trial participants underwent TCR sequencing, of whom approximately 200 had received two doses of AZD1222 and around 25 had received two doses of the MenACWY control vaccine. Enrollment into the trials was organized by age into subgroups of 18-55, 56-69 and 70-plus years, and those subgroups contained roughly 140, 27 and 60 TCR-sequenced participants, respectively. Overall results and qualifications from the work: Because no day 14 peak-response samples were available, the repertoires could be characterized only after the peak T cell response. Participants were mostly white British, with more females than males. The authors suggested clonal diversity may have been underestimated. Only six AZD1222 recipients were SARS-CoV-2 seropositive at baseline, limiting conclusions about previously exposed vaccinees. The 56-69-year group was small, and its depth increase did not reach significance, likely because of low power. CD4 TCRs associated with the vaccine covered the entire spike protein, and the dominant responses were in regions 160-218 and 743-854. After two AZD1222 doses, spike-specific TCR breadth and depth were significantly higher than at day 0 and than in MenACWY recipients. Reportedly, almost half of the unique spike-specific TCRs recognized epitopes lying outside the regions that are mutated in the B.1.351 and B.1.1.7 variants.

Comments on this clone: The specificity of this receptor is unknown. Base qualities are not at hand, and no much larger clone is one base apart.

Explained via the paper, the time point label denotes: baseline before first vaccination. Vaccinee samples were obtained from the UK trials COV001 and COV002, which included a single-blind randomized controlled phase 2/3 trial of AZD1222 (ChAdOx1 nCoV-19) in healthy adults. For TCRbeta chain sequencing, PBMC samples were collected from trial participants at day 0 and at day 28 after the second dose. The CDR3 regions of human TCRbeta chains were subjected to immunosequencing. Per the source publication's procedure: Repertoire TCRs were checked for matches against a reference library of SARS-CoV-2-specific TCRs that had been generated using the MIRA antigen-specificity platform. Breadth meant the fraction of unique TCRs that were SARS-CoV-2-associated, whereas depth meant the fraction of total T cells that were SARS-CoV-2-associated. Using the MIRA data, each spike-specific TCR was mapped to the spike region that the TCR reacts to and placed in a CD4 or CD8 class. Log10-transformed breadth and depth values were compared by one-way ANOVA with Sidak's multiple comparisons tests. TCRdb obtained this table from immuneACCESS and retained in-frame rearrangements with V and J assigned. These tables miss some clones; where compared with another copy, unresolved V genes account for less than half of the shortfall, and the remainder is unexplained. That table furnishes V, J and clone size, whereas the DNA furnished D and trimming. In this sample the table shows roughly 150,000 clones, approximately 90% of which occur a single time. Jointly, the top ten make up around 1.9% of the sample.

The CDR3, cysteine through phenylalanine, is 15 amino acids long. The DNA shown is the 45-base CDR3, in frame from base 1. The germline V gene provides CDR1 MDHEN and CDR2 SYDVKM. Unmatched junction bases come to 7, with V trimmed by 5 bases and J by 7 bases. This receptor was obtained from an adult in good health. Specimen: peripheral blood, collected on day 0 of AZD1222 vaccination. The receptor chain draws on TRBV28 and TRBJ1-6; 8 nucleotides in the junction match TRBD1. The CDR3 sequence is CASSPRTGYNSPLHF. The nucleotide sequence is TGTGCCAGCAGTCCCCGGACAGGGTACAATTCACCCCTCCACTTT.